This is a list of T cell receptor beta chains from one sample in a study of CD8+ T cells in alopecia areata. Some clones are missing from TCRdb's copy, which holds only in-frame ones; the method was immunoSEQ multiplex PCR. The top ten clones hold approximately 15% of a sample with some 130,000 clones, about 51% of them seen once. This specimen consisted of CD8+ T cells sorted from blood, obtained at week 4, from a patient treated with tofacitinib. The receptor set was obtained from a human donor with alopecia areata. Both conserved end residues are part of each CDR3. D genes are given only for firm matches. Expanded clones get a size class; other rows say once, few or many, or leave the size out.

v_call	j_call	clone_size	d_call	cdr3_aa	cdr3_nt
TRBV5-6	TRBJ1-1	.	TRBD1	CASSWGTGNTEAFF	TGTGCCAGCAGCTGGGGGACAGGGAACACTGAAGCTTTCTTT
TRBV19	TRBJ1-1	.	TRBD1	CATRPRDRGETAEAFF	TGTGCCACCCGCCCTCGGGACAGGGGAGAGACGGCTGAAGCTTTCTTT
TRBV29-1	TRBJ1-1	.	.	CSVEWGPTEAFF	TGCAGCGTTGAATGGGGGCCCACTGAAGCTTTCTTT
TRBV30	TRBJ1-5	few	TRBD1	CAWRARTGGVQPQHF	TGTGCCTGGAGGGCCAGAACAGGGGGCGTTCAGCCCCAGCATTTT
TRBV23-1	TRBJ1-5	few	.	CASSLHKNRRTYSNQPQHF	TGCGCCAGCTCGCTACATAAGAACAGGAGGACTTATAGCAATCAGCCCCAGCATTTT
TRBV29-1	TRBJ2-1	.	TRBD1	CSATGVRRNEQFF	TGCAGCGCAACAGGGGTGAGAAGGAATGAGCAGTTCTTC
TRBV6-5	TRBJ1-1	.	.	CASSYTTGDTEAFF	TGTGCCAGCAGTTATACAACCGGGGACACTGAAGCTTTCTTT
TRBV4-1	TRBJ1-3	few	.	CASSQVGVGAGNTIYF	TGCGCCAGCAGCCAAGTGGGGGTTGGAGCTGGAAACACCATATATTTT
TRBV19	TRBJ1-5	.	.	CASSPDRDSNQPQHF	TGTGCCAGTAGTCCGGACAGAGATAGCAATCAGCCCCAGCATTTT
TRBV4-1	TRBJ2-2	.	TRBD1	CASSYRGDTGELFF	TGCGCCAGCAGCTACAGGGGCGACACCGGGGAGCTGTTTTTT
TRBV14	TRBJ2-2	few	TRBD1	CASSQVTGQLTGELFF	TGTGCCAGCAGCCAAGTCACGGGACAGCTCACCGGGGAGCTGTTTTTT
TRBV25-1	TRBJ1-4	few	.	CASSEWEGTTNEKLFF	TGTGCCAGCAGTGAATGGGAGGGGACAACTAATGAAAAACTGTTTTTT
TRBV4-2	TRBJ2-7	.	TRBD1	CASSQEGTGGYEQYF	TGTGCCAGCAGCCAAGAGGGGACAGGGGGCTACGAGCAGTACTTC
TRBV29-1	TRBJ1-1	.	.	CSVLTGLGGTEAFF	TGCAGCGTCCTGACAGGCCTCGGAGGGACTGAAGCTTTCTTT
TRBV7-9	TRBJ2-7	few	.	CASSLVGGYEQYF	TGTGCCAGCAGCTTAGTAGGCGGCTACGAGCAGTACTTC
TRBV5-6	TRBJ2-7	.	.	CASSPGGPYEQYF	TGTGCCAGCAGCCCCGGGGGACCCTACGAGCAGTACTTC
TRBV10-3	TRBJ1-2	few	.	CAISGGGPNYGYTF	TGTGCCATCAGTGGCGGGGGACCCAACTATGGCTACACCTTC
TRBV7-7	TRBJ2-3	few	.	CASSLDPGDTQYF	TGTGCTAGCAGCTTAGACCCCGGGGATACGCAGTATTTT
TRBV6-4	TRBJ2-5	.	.	CASSDPTSQETQYF	TGTGCCAGCAGTGACCCGACTAGCCAAGAGACCCAGTACTTC
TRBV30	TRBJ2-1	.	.	CAWSDAGSNEQFF	TGTGCCTGGAGTGATGCCGGGAGCAATGAGCAGTTCTTC
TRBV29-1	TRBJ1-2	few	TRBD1	CSVEQGGYYGYTF	TGCAGCGTTGAACAGGGGGGGTACTATGGCTACACCTTC
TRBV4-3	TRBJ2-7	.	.	CASSPNVRGEQYF	TGCGCCAGCAGCCCTAACGTCCGGGGCGAGCAGTACTTC
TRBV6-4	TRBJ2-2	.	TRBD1	CASSAGTGGTGELFF	TGTGCCAGCAGTGCCGGCACAGGGGGAACCGGGGAGCTGTTTTTT
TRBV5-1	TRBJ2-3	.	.	CASSYEHGGILTDTQYF	TGCGCCAGCAGCTATGAACACGGCGGAATACTCACAGATACGCAGTATTTT
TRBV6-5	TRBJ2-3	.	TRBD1	CASSPLRGLADTQYF	TGTGCCAGCAGCCCCCTTAGGGGGCTGGCAGATACGCAGTATTTT
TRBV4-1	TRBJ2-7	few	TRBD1	CASSHIPGQGSGEQYF	TGCGCCAGCAGCCATATACCGGGACAGGGTTCGGGCGAGCAGTACTTC
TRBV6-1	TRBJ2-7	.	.	CASSEAGQTYDPYEQYF	TGTGCCAGCAGTGAAGCGGGGCAGACCTACGATCCCTACGAGCAGTACTTC
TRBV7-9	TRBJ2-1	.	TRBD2	CASSLWTSGEDEQFF	TGTGCCAGCAGCTTGTGGACTAGCGGGGAGGATGAGCAGTTCTTC
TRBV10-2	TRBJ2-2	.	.	CASSESEHNTGELFF	TGCGCCAGCAGTGAGTCAGAACATAATACCGGGGAGCTGTTTTTT
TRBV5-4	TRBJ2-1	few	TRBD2	CASSLMTSGGINEQFF	TGTGCCAGCAGCTTGATGACTAGCGGGGGGATCAATGAGCAGTTCTTC
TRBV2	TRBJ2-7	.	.	CASSEWGETDYEQYF	TGTGCCAGCAGTGAGTGGGGGGAGACCGACTACGAGCAGTACTTC
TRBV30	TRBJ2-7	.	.	CAWSAPRVTHEQYF	TGTGCCTGGAGTGCCCCCAGGGTTACCCACGAGCAGTACTTC
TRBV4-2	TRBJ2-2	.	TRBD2	CASSQVTGLAGAGELFF	TGTGCCAGCAGCCAAGTCACGGGACTAGCGGGGGCTGGGGAGCTGTTTTTT
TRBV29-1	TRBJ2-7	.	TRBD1	CSVQPGQTSYEQYF	TGCAGCGTCCAACCGGGACAGACCTCCTACGAGCAGTACTTC
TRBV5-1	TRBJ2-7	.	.	CASSFDGGEQYF	TGCGCCAGCAGCTTCGATGGGGGAGAGCAGTACTTC
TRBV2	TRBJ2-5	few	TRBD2	CASSRTGTSLQETQYF	TGTGCCAGCAGTCGAACCGGGACTAGCCTCCAAGAGACCCAGTACTTC
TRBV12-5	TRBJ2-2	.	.	CASGLRGGNTGELFF	TGTGCTAGTGGTTTGAGAGGGGGGAACACCGGGGAGCTGTTTTTT
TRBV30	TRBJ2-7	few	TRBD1	CAWGTGTGYEQYF	TGTGCCTGGGGGACAGGGACGGGATACGAGCAGTACTTC
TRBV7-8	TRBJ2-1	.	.	CASSSGANNEQFF	TGTGCCAGCAGCTCGGGGGCGAACAATGAGCAGTTCTTC
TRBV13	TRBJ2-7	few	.	CASSRGTATYEQYF	TGTGCCAGCAGCCGAGGGACTGCTACCTACGAGCAGTACTTC
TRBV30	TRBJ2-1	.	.	CAWSEYTGEEQFF	TGTGCCTGGAGTGAATATACGGGGGAGGAGCAGTTCTTC
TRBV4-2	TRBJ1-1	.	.	CASSQDEGLSTEAFF	TGTGCCAGCAGCCAAGACGAGGGGTTGAGCACTGAAGCTTTCTTT
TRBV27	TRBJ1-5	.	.	CASSLSGVGQPQHF	TGTGCCAGCAGTTTATCGGGGGTAGGTCAGCCCCAGCATTTT
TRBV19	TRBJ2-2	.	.	CASSSPETGELFF	TGTGCCAGTAGTTCTCCAGAAACCGGGGAGCTGTTTTTT
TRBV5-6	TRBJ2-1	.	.	CASSTYYNEQFF	TGTGCCAGCAGCACCTATTACAATGAGCAGTTCTTC